One T cell receptor beta chain is described in this entry. The data were produced by immunoSEQ multiplex PCR, yet TCRdb's version contains in-frame clones alone and is incomplete. Here the sample spans roughly 18,000 clones, roughly 86% being singletons. This record belongs to a study of T cell changes during pregnancy in multiple sclerosis. The sequences come from CD8+ T cells from peripheral blood mononuclear cells, collected in the second trimester of pregnancy. This clonotype was sampled from a female donor in good health, enrolled as a control in a pregnancy study.

CDR3 nucleotides: TGTGCCAGCTCCCTCTCCGACAGGGATTACAATGAGCAGTTCTTC. Translation: CASSLSDRDYNEQFF. The chain has TRBV18 and TRBJ2-1, with TRBD1 identical over 7 bases. V shed 6 bases, J shed 4 bases, and the junction held 9 bases outside the gene matches. This CDR3 region has 15 residues. Looked up from germline, CDR1 is KGHSH and CDR2 is LQKENI. Full variable domain (outside the CDR3, taken from reference TRBV18 and TRBJ2-1): NAGVMQNPRHLVRRRGQEARLRCSPMKGHSHVYWYRQLPEEGLKFMVYLQKENIIDESGMPKERFSAEFPKEGPSILRIQQVVRGDSAAYFCASSLSDRDYNEQFFGPGTRLTVL.